Listed below are T cell receptor beta chains from one sample, sequenced in a study of graft-versus-host responses after intestinal transplantation. Produced via immunoSEQ multiplex PCR; TCRdb's table is partial and in-frame only. The sample includes 62,000 or so clones, over 85% of them seen just once. The material was PBMCs, obtained 26 days after transplant. The receptor set was obtained from a human patient who received an intestinal transplant, so some T cells may come from the graft donor. Each CDR3 is given with its conserved first and last residue. D genes are given only for firm matches. Not every row has a clone size; where given, it reads once, few, many or a size class.

CDR3aa: CASSLVGTNTDTQYF
CDR3nt: TGTGCCAGCAGCTTAGTGGGGACTAACACAGATACGCAGTATTTT
j_gene: TRBJ2-3
abundance: once
d_gene: TRBD2
v_gene: TRBV7-6

CDR3aa: CASSMYPDSPYNEQFF
CDR3nt: TGTGCCAGCAGCATGTACCCCGACTCCCCCTACAATGAGCAGTTCTTC
j_gene: TRBJ2-1
abundance: .
d_gene: .
v_gene: TRBV7-9

CDR3aa: CASSTSGGEQFF
CDR3nt: TGTGCCAGCAGTACAAGCGGGGGGGAGCAGTTCTTC
j_gene: TRBJ2-1
abundance: .
d_gene: TRBD2
v_gene: TRBV6-5

CDR3aa: CAWTRGSNQPQHF
CDR3nt: TGTGCCTGGACCAGGGGAAGCAATCAGCCCCAGCATTTT
j_gene: TRBJ1-5
abundance: .
d_gene: .
v_gene: TRBV30

CDR3aa: CASSFPGDTGELFF
CDR3nt: TGTGCCAGCAGTTTTCCAGGGGACACCGGGGAGCTGTTTTTT
j_gene: TRBJ2-2
abundance: .
d_gene: .
v_gene: TRBV28

CDR3aa: CASSLRTGELFF
CDR3nt: TGTGCCAGCTCCCTTCGGACCGGGGAGCTGTTTTTT
j_gene: TRBJ2-2
abundance: few
d_gene: .
v_gene: TRBV18

CDR3aa: CASSEGQGDEAFF
CDR3nt: TGCGCCAGCAGTGAAGGACAGGGAGATGAAGCTTTCTTT
j_gene: TRBJ1-1
abundance: .
d_gene: TRBD1
v_gene: TRBV10-2

CDR3aa: CAISDQGRSGYTF
CDR3nt: TGTGCCATCAGTGACCAAGGGAGAAGCGGCTACACCTTC
j_gene: TRBJ1-2
abundance: .
d_gene: .
v_gene: TRBV10-3

CDR3aa: CASSQDKGRGGYYGYTF
CDR3nt: TGTGCCAGCAGCCAAGATAAGGGTAGGGGCGGCTACTATGGCTACACCTTC
j_gene: TRBJ1-2
abundance: once
d_gene: .
v_gene: TRBV4-2

CDR3aa: CASSLGQLSGYTF
CDR3nt: TGTGCCAGCAGCCTGGGACAGTTATCTGGCTACACCTTC
j_gene: TRBJ1-2
abundance: .
d_gene: TRBD1
v_gene: TRBV28

CDR3aa: CASTRLAGGPNEQFF
CDR3nt: TGTGCCAGCACCAGACTAGCGGGGGGGCCCAATGAGCAGTTCTTC
j_gene: TRBJ2-1
abundance: .
d_gene: TRBD2
v_gene: TRBV7-9

CDR3aa: CASSLTSGDETQYF
CDR3nt: TGTGCCAGCAGCCTGACTAGCGGCGACGAGACCCAGTACTTC
j_gene: TRBJ2-5
abundance: .
d_gene: TRBD2
v_gene: TRBV7-6

CDR3aa: CAGQGTGELFF
CDR3nt: TGTGCCGGACAGGGGACCGGGGAGCTGTTTTTT
j_gene: TRBJ2-2
abundance: .
d_gene: TRBD1
v_gene: TRBV28

CDR3aa: CAAMDQASAGNYGYTF
CDR3nt: TGTGCGGCAATGGACCAGGCCTCCGCGGGGAACTATGGCTACACCTTC
j_gene: TRBJ1-2
abundance: once
d_gene: .
v_gene: TRBV19

CDR3aa: CASSKGGTGGGSSYEQYF
CDR3nt: TGTGCCAGCAGCAAAGGAGGGACGGGTGGGGGGTCATCCTACGAGCAGTACTTC
j_gene: TRBJ2-7
abundance: .
d_gene: .
v_gene: TRBV21-1

CDR3aa: CASSESLRGRTEAFF
CDR3nt: TGTGCCAGCAGTGAGTCACTCAGGGGGCGAACTGAAGCTTTCTTT
j_gene: TRBJ1-1
abundance: .
d_gene: TRBD1
v_gene: TRBV6-1

CDR3aa: CASSSGLTYYEQYF
CDR3nt: TGTGCCAGCAGCTCGGGACTCACGTACTACGAGCAGTACTTC
j_gene: TRBJ2-7
abundance: .
d_gene: .
v_gene: TRBV11-2

CDR3aa: CASSLRDRYNEQFF
CDR3nt: TGTGCCAGCAGCTTACGGGACAGGTACAATGAGCAGTTCTTC
j_gene: TRBJ2-1
abundance: once
d_gene: TRBD1
v_gene: TRBV7-6

CDR3aa: CASSPPGLGQLYGYTF
CDR3nt: TGTGCCAGCTCACCACCGGGCCTGGGGCAGCTCTATGGCTACACCTTC
j_gene: TRBJ1-2
abundance: .
d_gene: .
v_gene: TRBV18

CDR3aa: CASSLTSGTDTQYF
CDR3nt: TGTGCCAGCAGTTTAACTAGCGGTACAGATACGCAGTATTTT
j_gene: TRBJ2-3
abundance: .
d_gene: TRBD2
v_gene: TRBV27

CDR3aa: CASGPEREVPLNGYTF
CDR3nt: TGTGCTAGTGGTCCCGAGCGTGAGGTCCCCCTGAATGGCTACACCTTC
j_gene: TRBJ1-2
abundance: .
d_gene: .
v_gene: TRBV12-5

CDR3aa: CASSPGLAAYEQYF
CDR3nt: TGTGCCAGCAGCCCCGGACTAGCCGCCTACGAGCAGTACTTC
j_gene: TRBJ2-7
abundance: .
d_gene: TRBD2
v_gene: TRBV6-1

CDR3aa: CASSEGTLGSGANVLTF
CDR3nt: TGTGCCAGCAGTGAAGGGACACTTGGCTCTGGGGCCAACGTCCTGACTTTC
j_gene: TRBJ2-6
abundance: once
d_gene: .
v_gene: TRBV2

CDR3aa: CASSISRDRGPDGYTF
CDR3nt: TGTGCCAGTAGTATCTCCCGGGACAGGGGGCCGGATGGCTACACCTTC
j_gene: TRBJ1-2
abundance: .
d_gene: TRBD1
v_gene: TRBV19

CDR3aa: CASSVQGSSTDTQYF
CDR3nt: TGTGCCAGCAGCGTACAGGGGTCTAGCACAGATACGCAGTATTTT
j_gene: TRBJ2-3
abundance: .
d_gene: .
v_gene: TRBV9

CDR3aa: CASSGGGASYEQYF
CDR3nt: TGCGCCAGCAGCGGCGGGGGGGCCTCCTACGAGCAGTACTTC
j_gene: TRBJ2-7
abundance: once
d_gene: TRBD2
v_gene: TRBV5-1

CDR3aa: CASSELAGTGDTDTQYF
CDR3nt: TGTGCCAGCAGTGAACTTGCCGGGACAGGGGACACAGATACGCAGTATTTT
j_gene: TRBJ2-3
abundance: .
d_gene: TRBD1
v_gene: TRBV6-1

CDR3aa: CASSLSTSGSFEQYF
CDR3nt: TGTGCCAGCAGTTTATCGACTAGCGGGAGTTTCGAGCAGTACTTC
j_gene: TRBJ2-7
abundance: .
d_gene: TRBD2
v_gene: TRBV27

CDR3aa: CASSHGASGGSKETQYF
CDR3nt: TGTGCCAGCAGCCATGGGGCTAGCGGGGGGTCAAAAGAGACCCAGTACTTC
j_gene: TRBJ2-5
abundance: .
d_gene: TRBD2
v_gene: TRBV7-8

CDR3aa: CASSFGTSGGGTDTQYF
CDR3nt: TGTGCCAGCAGCTTCGGGACTAGCGGGGGGGGCACAGATACGCAGTATTTT
j_gene: TRBJ2-3
abundance: .
d_gene: TRBD2
v_gene: TRBV7-2

CDR3aa: CATSRQGLAEQYF
CDR3nt: TGTGCCACCAGCAGACAGGGTTTGGCCGAGCAGTACTTC
j_gene: TRBJ2-7
abundance: .
d_gene: .
v_gene: TRBV15

CDR3aa: CASSSAYREYNEQFF
CDR3nt: TGTGCCAGCAGTTCCGCCTACAGGGAATACAATGAGCAGTTCTTC
j_gene: TRBJ2-1
abundance: .
d_gene: .
v_gene: TRBV6-5

CDR3aa: CAIRITTGDSPLHF
CDR3nt: TGTGCCATCAGGATAACGACAGGGGATTCACCCCTCCACTTT
j_gene: TRBJ1-6
abundance: .
d_gene: TRBD1
v_gene: TRBV10-3

CDR3aa: CASSLRSGREEQYF
CDR3nt: TGTGCCAGCAGTTTACGGTCAGGGCGGGAGGAGCAGTACTTC
j_gene: TRBJ2-7
abundance: .
d_gene: TRBD2
v_gene: TRBV27

CDR3aa: CASSLAGAQETQYF
CDR3nt: TGTGCCAGCAGTTTGGCGGGGGCACAAGAGACCCAGTACTTC
j_gene: TRBJ2-5
abundance: .
d_gene: .
v_gene: TRBV28

CDR3aa: CASSEQVSYGYTF
CDR3nt: TGTGCCAGCAGTGAACAGGTTAGCTATGGCTACACCTTC
j_gene: TRBJ1-2
abundance: .
d_gene: .
v_gene: TRBV2

CDR3aa: CASSETGEVTEAFF
CDR3nt: TGTGCCAGCTCGGAGACAGGGGAGGTCACTGAAGCTTTCTTT
j_gene: TRBJ1-1
abundance: few
d_gene: TRBD1
v_gene: TRBV6-1

CDR3aa: CASRNRGPTNEGLFF
CDR3nt: TGTGCCAGCAGGAACAGGGGGCCAACTAATGAAGGACTGTTTTTT
j_gene: TRBJ1-4
abundance: .
d_gene: TRBD1
v_gene: TRBV2

CDR3aa: CASPAYSGGETQYF
CDR3nt: TGTGCCAGCCCCGCCTATAGCGGGGGAGAGACCCAGTACTTC
j_gene: TRBJ2-5
abundance: .
d_gene: TRBD2
v_gene: TRBV2

CDR3aa: CASSLAGGDYGYTF
CDR3nt: TGTGCCAGCAGCTTAGCAGGGGGCGACTATGGCTACACCTTC
j_gene: TRBJ1-2
abundance: .
d_gene: TRBD1
v_gene: TRBV7-2

CDR3aa: CASSPTGGNYGYTF
CDR3nt: TGTGCCAGCAGCCCGACAGGGGGGAACTATGGCTACACCTTC
j_gene: TRBJ1-2
abundance: once
d_gene: TRBD1
v_gene: TRBV7-9

CDR3aa: CARNTNYGYTF
CDR3nt: TGCGCGCGGAATACTAACTATGGCTACACCTTC
j_gene: TRBJ1-2
abundance: .
d_gene: .
v_gene: TRBV5-1

CDR3aa: CASSERTGVSYGYTF
CDR3nt: TGTGCCAGCAGTGAAAGGACAGGGGTTAGTTATGGCTACACCTTC
j_gene: TRBJ1-2
abundance: once
d_gene: TRBD1
v_gene: TRBV2

CDR3aa: CASSLDSTSTNEKLFF
CDR3nt: TGTGCCAGCAGCTTGGACAGTACTTCAACTAATGAAAAACTGTTTTTT
j_gene: TRBJ1-4
abundance: .
d_gene: .
v_gene: TRBV5-4

CDR3aa: CASSSQDINEKLFF
CDR3nt: TGTGCCAGCAGTTCGCAGGATATCAATGAAAAACTGTTTTTT
j_gene: TRBJ1-4
abundance: .
d_gene: .
v_gene: TRBV6-4

CDR3aa: CASSLSLNWGYTF
CDR3nt: TGTGCCAGCAGCTTATCGCTGAACTGGGGCTACACCTTC
j_gene: TRBJ1-2
abundance: .
d_gene: .
v_gene: TRBV11-2

CDR3aa: CASSLGPGTGNYEQYF
CDR3nt: TGTGCCAGCAGCTTAGGGCCCGGGACAGGGAACTACGAGCAGTACTTC
j_gene: TRBJ2-7
abundance: .
d_gene: TRBD1
v_gene: TRBV7-6

CDR3aa: CASSSPGQGNTGELFF
CDR3nt: TGTGCCAGCAGCTCCCCCGGACAGGGCAACACCGGGGAGCTGTTTTTT
j_gene: TRBJ2-2
abundance: .
d_gene: TRBD1
v_gene: TRBV9

CDR3aa: CASSLGPGRSGANVLTF
CDR3nt: TGTGCCAGCAGCTTAGGGCCAGGCCGCTCTGGGGCCAACGTCCTGACTTTC
j_gene: TRBJ2-6
abundance: few
d_gene: .
v_gene: TRBV7-3